The TCR beta chain described here comes from a study of cytomegalovirus exposure and HLA in healthy donors. Study-wide points: High sensitivity and specificity were reportedly achieved when the classifier diagnosed cytomegalovirus status. According to a later analysis, TCR clusters from the first cohort tended to co-occur in the roughly 110 validation repertoires. Researchers catalogued around 150 TCR beta chains as cytomegalovirus-associated.

The donors were in the roughly 120-subject validation cohort, distinct from the 666-subject first cohort. The table came from immunoSEQ multiplex PCR; TCRdb's copy has only in-frame clones and leaves some out. This sample has about 82,000 clones, with 90% to 95% found just once. A remark on this clone: Its antigen is not known.

This CDR3 contains 13 residues. Trimming left V 7 bases short and J 1 base short, with 14 bases between. Germline V gene data show CDR1 as GTSNPN and CDR2 as SVGIG (reference sequence). The receptor was derived from a man aged 18 to 30 in good health and CMV-seronegative. The chain links TRBV30 to TRBJ2-7; D might be TRBD2 (6 bases). Source material: PBMCs. CDR3 residues: CASRTGGSYEQYF. CDR3 DNA sequence: TGTGCCTCTCGCACTGGGGGGTCCTACGAGCAGTACTTC.